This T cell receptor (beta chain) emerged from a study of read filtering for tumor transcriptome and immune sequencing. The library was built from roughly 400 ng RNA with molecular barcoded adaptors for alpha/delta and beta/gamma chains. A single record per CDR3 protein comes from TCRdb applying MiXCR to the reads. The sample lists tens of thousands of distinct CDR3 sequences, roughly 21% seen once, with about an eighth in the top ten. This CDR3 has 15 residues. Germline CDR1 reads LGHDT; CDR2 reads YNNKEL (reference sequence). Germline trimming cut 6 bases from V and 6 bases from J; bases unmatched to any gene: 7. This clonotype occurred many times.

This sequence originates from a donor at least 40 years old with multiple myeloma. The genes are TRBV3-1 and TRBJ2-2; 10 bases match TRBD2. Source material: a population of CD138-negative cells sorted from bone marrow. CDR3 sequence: CASRLSGGLAGELFF. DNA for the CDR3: TGTGCCAGCAGACTTAGCGGGGGGCTGGCCGGGGAGCTGTTTTTT. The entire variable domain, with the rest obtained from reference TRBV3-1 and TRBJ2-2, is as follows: DTAVSQTPKYLVTQMGNDKSIKCEQNLGHDTMYWYKQDSKKFLKIMFSYNNKELIINETVPNRFSPKSPDKAHLNLHINSLELGDSAVYFCASRLSGGLAGELFFGEGSRLTVL.